The table lists the clone carrying this T cell receptor (beta chain) with a few counts. This sample was taken from a study of blood T cells in healthy people across ages. The authors ran a second PCR of 7 to 11 cycles using a sample-barcoded 5' primer and a J-beta primer mix. MiXCR, applied by TCRdb to the 5' RACE reads, yields one record per CDR3 protein. This table has about 840,000 distinct CDR3 sequences, almost 30% appearing once. Trimming pared 4 bases from V and 6 bases from J, leaving 12 bases between. The CDR3 is made up of 14 amino acids. Germline V gene data show CDR1 as MNHEY and CDR2 as SMNVEV (reference sequence). Another study also made use of these data, one on T cells of mothers and their children.

The sequence derives from a woman between 35 and 50 years old in good health. The sample was blood. V is TRBV27 and J is TRBJ2-2; D is ambiguous. CDR3 in DNA: TGTGCCAGCAGTTATGGGCAGTCGGCCGGGGAGCTGTTTTTT. This codes for CASSYGQSAGELFF.